This TCR beta chain appears in the sequencing data of a study of response to subunit inactivated influenza vaccine. With 5 bases removed from V and 2 bases from J, the gap between germline ends came to 8 bases. The CDR3 is made up of 12 amino acids. Germline CDR1 DFQATT, CDR2 SNEGSKA (reference sequence). Study-wide results and caveats: The authors offered the suggestion that each seasonal influenza vaccination recruits few new T cells.

This clonotype was observed many times. Its target is not known. In TCRdb, the RT-PCR reads were re-called with MiXCR into one record per CDR3 protein. This table holds some 640,000 distinct CDR3 sequences, approximately 15% found once. Source: PBMCs from blood, taken roughly 2 weeks before vaccination. The TCR sequence derives from a man aged 50-60 years who received an inactivated influenza vaccine. The chain combines TRBV20-1 with TRBJ2-3; D is unclear. CDR3 in amino acids: CSAVPNTDTQYF. In nucleotides, the CDR3 is TGCAGTGCTGTCCCCAACACAGATACGCAGTATTTT.